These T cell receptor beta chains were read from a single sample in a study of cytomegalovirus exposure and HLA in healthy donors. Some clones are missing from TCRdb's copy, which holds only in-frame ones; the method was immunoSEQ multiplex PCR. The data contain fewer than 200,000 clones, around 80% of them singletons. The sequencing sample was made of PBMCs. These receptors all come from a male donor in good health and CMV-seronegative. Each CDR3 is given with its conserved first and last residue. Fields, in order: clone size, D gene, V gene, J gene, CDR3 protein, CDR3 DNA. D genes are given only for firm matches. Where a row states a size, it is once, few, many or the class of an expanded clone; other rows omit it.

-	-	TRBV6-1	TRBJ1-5	CASSAGYYQPQHF	TGTGCCAGCAGTGCAGGATACTATCAGCCCCAGCATTTT
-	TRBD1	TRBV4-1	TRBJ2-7	CASSLQGDSYEQYF	TGCGCCAGCAGCCTACAGGGGGACTCCTACGAGCAGTACTTC
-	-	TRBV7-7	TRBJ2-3	CASSLGQTDTQYF	TGTGCCAGCAGCTTAGGACAGACAGATACGCAGTATTTT
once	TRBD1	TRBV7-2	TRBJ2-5	CASSRQGPPETQYF	TGTGCCAGCAGCCGACAGGGTCCCCCAGAGACCCAGTACTTC
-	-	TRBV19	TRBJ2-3	CASSIVDTQYF	TGTGCCAGTAGTATCGTAGATACGCAGTATTTT
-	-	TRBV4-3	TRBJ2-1	CASSQDGSGEQFF	TGCGCCAGCAGCCAAGACGGTAGCGGTGAGCAGTTCTTC
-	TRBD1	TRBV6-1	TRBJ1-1	CASTEGDRGLEAFF	TGTGCCAGCACCGAGGGGGACAGGGGGCTTGAAGCTTTCTTT
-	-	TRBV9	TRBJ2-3	CASSALPTWDTQYF	TGTGCCAGCAGCGCTTTGCCGACTTGGGATACGCAGTATTTT
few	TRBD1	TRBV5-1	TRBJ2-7	CASSLAGTATYEQYF	TGCGCCAGCAGCTTGGCCGGGACAGCTACCTACGAGCAGTACTTC
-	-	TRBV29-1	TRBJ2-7	CTLGQISSYEQYF	TGCACACTCGGACAAATTAGCTCCTACGAGCAGTACTTC
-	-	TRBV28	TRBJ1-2	CASTTPGGGRNGYTF	TGTGCCAGCACCACTCCGGGGGGGGGCAGGAATGGCTACACCTTC
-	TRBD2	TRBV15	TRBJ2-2	CATSRDLAGGPNGELFF	TGTGCCACCAGCAGAGATCTGGCGGGAGGGCCGAACGGGGAGCTGTTTTTT
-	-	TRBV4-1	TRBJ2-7	CASSQGSARGPYEQYF	TGCGCCAGCAGCCAAGGTTCTGCTAGGGGTCCCTACGAGCAGTACTTC
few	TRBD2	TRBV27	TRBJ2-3	CASSFTSGRRQTQYF	TGTGCCAGCAGTTTTACTAGCGGGAGGAGGCAAACGCAGTATTTT
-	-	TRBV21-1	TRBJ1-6	CASSHRDCDNSPLHF	TGTGCCAGCAGCCACCGGGACTGCGATAATTCACCCCTCCACTTT
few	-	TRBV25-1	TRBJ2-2	CASRESTAGELFF	TGTGCCAGTCGGGAGAGCACCGCCGGGGAGCTGTTTTTT
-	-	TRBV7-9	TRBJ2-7	CASSLVAGYEQYF	TGTGCCAGCAGCTTAGTGGCCGGGTACGAGCAGTACTTC
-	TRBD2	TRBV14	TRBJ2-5	CASSPGLAGGPRETQYF	TGTGCCAGCAGCCCCGGACTAGCGGGGGGGCCGCGGGAGACCCAGTACTTC
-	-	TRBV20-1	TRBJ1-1	CSASPAEAFF	TGCAGTGCTAGTCCGGCTGAAGCTTTCTTT
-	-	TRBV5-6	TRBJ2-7	CASSWTDRDYEQYF	TGTGCCAGCAGCTGGACGGACAGAGACTACGAGCAGTACTTC
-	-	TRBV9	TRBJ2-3	CASSPRVTAQDTQYF	TGTGCCAGCAGCCCACGGGTCACGGCACAAGATACGCAGTATTTT
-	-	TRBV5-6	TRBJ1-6	CASSLAGSPCPLHF	TGTGCCAGCAGCTTGGCGGGAAGTCCTTGTCCCCTCCACTTT
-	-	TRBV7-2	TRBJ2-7	CASSWGGDYEQYF	TGTGCCAGCAGCTGGGGGGGCGACTACGAGCAGTACTTC
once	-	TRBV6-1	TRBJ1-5	CASSERGNQPQHF	TGTGCCAGCAGTGAAAGGGGAAATCAGCCCCAGCATTTT
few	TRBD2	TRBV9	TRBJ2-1	CASSDPSGSRNNEQFF	TGTGCCAGCAGCGATCCTAGCGGGAGTAGGAACAATGAGCAGTTCTTC